This T cell receptor beta chain was observed in a study of CD8+ T cells in alopecia areata. Whole-study context: Treated patients received oral tofacitinib, 5 to 10 mg twice daily.

The CDR3 has 13 residues. Germline values: CDR1 SGHAT, CDR2 FQNNGV. Trimming left V 5 bases short and J 8 bases short, with 16 bases between. Extraction of RNA preceded its reverse transcription into cDNA, which served as the sequencing template. The repertoire was sequenced with immunoSEQ multiplex PCR; TCRdb's copy has only in-frame clones and lacks some. The data contain about 76,000 clones, roughly 70% of them singletons. Treatment described: oral pan-JAK inhibitor, 5-10 mg twice daily. This sequence originates from a human donor with alopecia areata. The source was CD8+ T cells sorted from blood, collected at week 24, from a patient treated with tofacitinib. The chain joins TRBV11-2 to TRBJ2-7; the D call may be TRBD1 or TRBD2 (5 bases each). The CDR3 is CASSPGQSLQQYF. The CDR3 DNA is TGTGCCAGCAGCCCGGGGCAGTCCCTCCAGCAGTACTTC.